Sequencing of this TCR beta chain was carried out in a study of blood T cell repertoires in COVID-19. Study at large: Donors in the United States, Italy and Spain gave samples during acute or convalescent COVID-19.

The CDR3 totals 12 residues. The V end lost 4 bases, the J end lost 4 bases, and 7 bases lay between the germline ends. As regards this clone: Other DNA variants within this sample encode the same CDR3.

How the authors handled the data: The authors estimated nucleated cell counts from reference gene primer amplification. TCRdb's copy holds only in-frame clones and misses some; the assay was immunoSEQ multiplex PCR. From that table come the V and J calls and clone size; the DNA was used to work out D and trimming. The sample holds some 50,000 clones, roughly 90% seen once. The genes are TRBV12-3 or TRBV12-4 and TRBJ1-2; D perhaps matches TRBD1 (5 bases). What was sequenced was peripheral blood. The TCR was taken from a human donor in a cohort sampled during active COVID-19. This CDR3 is CASSSGGYGYTF. In DNA form, the CDR3 reads TGTGCCAGCAGTTCCGGGGGCTATGGCTACACCTTC.